The 27 T cell receptor beta chains presented below share a single source sample, sequenced in a study of blood T cells in healthy people across ages. Sample-barcoded 5' priming and a J-beta primer mix drove a second PCR of roughly 6 to 12 cycles. One entry per CDR3 protein, called by TCRdb with MiXCR from the 5' RACE reads. The data show approximately 800,000 distinct CDR3 sequences, with about three fifths seen just once and about 20% held by the top ten. The material sequenced was blood. These receptors all stem from a man younger than 45 in good health.

This clonotype occurred once. The chain links TRBV20-1 to TRBJ2-6; perhaps TRBD1 as D (5 bases). Trimming pared 5 bases from V and 3 bases from J, leaving 17 bases between. The V gene's germline CDR1 is DFQATT and CDR2 SNEGSKA (reference sequence). This CDR3 is 16 amino acids long. CDR3 sequence (DNA): TGCAGTGCTGGTCTCTTAGGGGTTATTGGGGCCAACGTCCTGACTTTC. The encoded protein is CSAGLLGVIGANVLTF.

This clonotype was found many times. V and J are TRBV6-2 or TRBV6-3 and TRBJ2-7; 8 bases agree with TRBD1. The germline gives CDR1 MNHEY, CDR2 SVGEGT. The CDR3 covers 18 residues. The V and J ends lost 8 bases and 2 bases, in that order; junction bases with no gene match: 20. The DNA for the CDR3 is TGTGCCAGCTCGTTTCCGATCCAGGGGGCCAGACACGCCTACGAGCAGTACTTC. Translating it yields CASSFPIQGARHAYEQYF.

The chain employs TRBV6-1 and TRBJ2-5; either TRBD1 or TRBD2 may fit D (5 bases each). CDR1 MNHNS and CDR2 SASEGT come from the germline V gene. The CDR3 covers 11 residues. V was cut by 10 bases and J by 11 bases, with 17 bases left in between. The DNA of the CDR3 is TGTGCCACCGGGACGTCCTGGGGGCAGTACTTC. Translating it yields CATGTSWGQYF.

The chain employs TRBV2 and TRBJ2-1; D may correspond to TRBD1 or TRBD2 (6 bases each). Trimming took off 7 bases at V and 6 bases at J, with 19 bases between the two ends. Germline assignment: CDR1 SNHLY and CDR2 FYNNEI. This CDR3 is 15 amino acids long. The CDR3 is CASTEGGEAINEQFF. The CDR3 DNA sequence: TGTGCCAGCACAGAGGGGGGAGAGGCCATCAATGAGCAGTTCTTC. The complete variable domain, with remaining parts taken from reference TRBV2 and TRBJ2-1, reads EPEVTQTPSHQVTQMGQEVILRCVPISNHLYFYWYRQILGQKVEFLVSFYNNEISEKSEIFDDQFSVERPDGSNFTLKIRSTKLEDSAMYFCASTEGGEAINEQFFGPGTRLTVL.

J is TRBJ2-5 and V is TRBV5-5; D may match TRBD1 or TRBD2 (5 bases each). V was trimmed by 0 bases and J by 2 bases, leaving 14 bases between them. Germline-derived CDR1 and CDR2 are SGHKS and YYEKEE (reference sequence). The CDR3 is 16 residues long. CDR3: CASSLAAGALQETQYF. CDR3 bases: TGTGCCAGCAGCTTGGCCGCCGGGGCCCTACAAGAGACCCAGTACTTC.

Details on this clonotype: At one end the junction does not follow the germline gene, possibly because of a read error. The chain combines TRBV12-3 or TRBV12-4 with TRBJ1-2, with D hard to call. The length of the CDR3 is 13 residues. The chain's CDR3 is CASSVAINYGYTF. For the CDR3, the DNA is TGTGCCAGCAGTGTAGCGATAAACTATGGCTACACCTTC.

The chain links TRBV6-1 to TRBJ2-1, with D uncertain. Germline V gene lookup returns CDR1 MNHNS and CDR2 SASEGT. The CDR3 sequence is 14 residues long. Trimming took 0 bases from V and 6 from J, leaving 9 bases between them. CDR3: CASSEAVHVNEQFF. Written as DNA, the CDR3 is TGTGCCAGCAGTGAAGCAGTCCACGTCAATGAGCAGTTCTTC.

CDR3 sequence (DNA): TGTGCCACCACGTCGGGGGGCGGTTCCTACGAGCAGTACTTC. This gives the protein CATTSGGGSYEQYF. This chain joins TRBV7-2 and TRBJ2-7; TRBD2 is a possible D gene (7 bases). The CDR3 contains 14 residues. The germline V gene has CDR1 SGHTA and CDR2 FQGNSA. With 10 bases removed from V and 1 base from J, the gap between germline ends came to 17 bases.

The V call is TRBV7-2, the J call TRBJ2-1; maybe TRBD1 (6 bases). Germline assignment: CDR1 SGHTA and CDR2 FQGNSA. The CDR3 contains 14 residues. V gave up 5 bases and J gave up 6 bases, with 14 bases separating them. The CDR3 sequence: CASSLEPGANEQFF. Here the CDR3 DNA reads TGTGCCAGCAGCCTAGAACCAGGGGCCAATGAGCAGTTCTTC.

This clonotype was recorded a few times. The chain is built from TRBV29-1 and TRBJ2-1; 10 nucleotides match TRBD1. The V gene's germline CDR1 is SQVTM and CDR2 ANQGSEA. V trimming: 0 bases; J trimming: 4 bases; junction bases outside the gene matches: 6. The CDR3 loop spans 16 amino acids. CDR3 DNA: TGCAGCGTTGAAGACCCGGGACAGGGGCTATACAATGAGCAGTTCTTC. Its translation is CSVEDPGQGLYNEQFF.

This clonotype was seen only a few times. J is TRBJ2-7 and V is TRBV20-1, with a weak D call TRBD2 (6 bases). V lost 5 bases, J lost 3 bases, and 23 bases lay in between. Germline CDR1 reads DFQATT; CDR2 reads SNEGSKA (reference sequence). CDR3 length equals 16 residues. The CDR3 loop is CSASEMGGLLNYEQYF. As DNA, the CDR3 is TGCAGTGCTTCCGAAATGGGGGGACTCTTAAACTACGAGCAGTACTTC.

The chain links TRBV5-6 to TRBJ2-1; TRBD2 is a possible D gene (6 bases). V lost 5 bases, J lost 4 bases, and 13 bases lay in between. There are 14 residues in the CDR3. Germline assignment: CDR1 SGHDT and CDR2 YYEEEE. Here the CDR3 DNA reads TGTGCCAGCAGGAAGGCTAGCGCATACAATGAGCAGTTCTTC. This sequence encodes CASRKASAYNEQFF.

The chain combines TRBV6-1 with TRBJ2-6, with D tentatively TRBD2 (6 bases). Germline V gene data show CDR1 as MNHNS and CDR2 as SASEGT. The CDR3 has 17 residues. Between the trimmed V and J ends, which lost 1 base and 4 bases, there was a span of 14 bases. CDR3 residues: CASSEGLGGWGANVLTF. In nucleotides, the CDR3 is TGTGCCAGCAGTGAAGGCTTAGGAGGGTGGGGGGCCAACGTCCTGACTTTC.

CDR3 bases: TGTGCCAGCAGCCTTTTGAGCGGGTCTCCTCAGTACTTC. Encoded protein: CASSLLSGSPQYF. J is TRBJ2-4 and V is TRBV5-6, with D possibly TRBD2 on 6 matching bases. The CDR3 runs 13 residues. Germline V lookup: CDR1 SGHDT, CDR2 YYEEEE. Trimming stripped 4 bases from V and 12 bases from J, with 17 bases between.

V and J are TRBV18 and TRBJ2-5; TRBD2 agrees at 7 bases. V lost 4 bases, J lost 2 bases, and 10 bases stayed unmatched. Per the germline V gene, CDR1 is KGHSH and CDR2 is LQKENI. The CDR3 contains 16 residues. The CDR3 region has the DNA TGTGCCAGCTCACACAACCCGGGAGCGGGACAAGAGACCCAGTACTTC. The encoded protein is CASSHNPGAGQETQYF. Full variable domain (remainder filled in from reference TRBV18 and TRBJ2-5): NAGVMQNPRHLVRRRGQEARLRCSPMKGHSHVYWYRQLPEEGLKFMVYLQKENIIDESGMPKERFSAEFPKEGPSILRIQQVVRGDSAAYFCASSHNPGAGQETQYFGPGTRLLVL.

Turning to this clonotype: One junction end does not reproduce the germline sequence, and a read error may be involved. This chain links TRBV7-9 with TRBJ2-2, with D possibly TRBD1 on 5 matching bases. The CDR3 totals 15 residues. Germline assignment: CDR1 SEHNR and CDR2 FQNEAQ (reference sequence). As DNA, the CDR3 is TGTGCCGGCAGCATGGGGCGTTGGGTGAACGGGGAGCTGTTTTTT. It encodes CAGSMGRWVNGELFF.

The chain recombines TRBV4-3 with TRBJ2-7; TRBD2 agrees at 9 bases. Trimming took 0 bases from V and 1 from J; bases not matched to a gene: 4. Germline-derived CDR1 and CDR2 are LGHNA and YSLEER. The CDR3 is 16 amino acids. In nucleotides, the CDR3 is TGCGCCAGCAGCCAAGAAGACACTAGCGGGTCCTACGAGCAGTACTTC. Its translation is CASSQEDTSGSYEQYF.

J is TRBJ2-1 and V is TRBV10-3; a possible D gene is TRBD1 (5 bases). Trimming stripped 8 bases from V and 5 bases from J, with 13 bases between. Germline values: CDR1 ENHRY, CDR2 SYGVKD. The CDR3 length is 13 residues. CDR3: CAIGAEYNNEQFF. The CDR3 DNA is TGTGCCATCGGGGCAGAGTACAACAATGAGCAGTTCTTC.

The chain joins TRBV12-3 or TRBV12-4 to TRBJ2-7, with 7 bases that match TRBD2. The V gene end was trimmed by 6 bases and the J gene end by 1 base; junction bases not matched to a gene: 9. This CDR3 has 15 residues. CDR3: CASRLSGEGSYEQYF. CDR3 DNA sequence: TGTGCCAGCAGGTTAAGCGGGGAGGGGTCCTACGAGCAGTACTTC.

The chain carries TRBV4-1 and TRBJ2-1, with 9 positions matching TRBD2. Unmatched junction bases numbered 10, after V lost 4 bases and J lost 3 bases. CDR1 is MGHRA and CDR2 is YSYEKL in the germline V gene. There are 17 residues in the CDR3. DNA of the CDR3: TGCGCCAGCAGCCGAACGCCTAGCGGGGACTTCTACAATGAGCAGTTCTTC. Translated, it gives CASSRTPSGDFYNEQFF.

V and J are TRBV20-1 and TRBJ1-5, with 9 bases matching TRBD1. Germline CDR1 and CDR2: DFQATT and SNEGSKA (reference sequence). CDR3 length: 14 amino acids. V shed 4 bases and J 5 bases; nucleotides not matched to a gene: 6. Written as DNA, the CDR3 is TGCAGTGCTATAGACAGGGGGTTATATCAGCCCCAGCATTTT. Translated, it gives CSAIDRGLYQPQHF.

The V gene is TRBV11-2, the J gene TRBJ2-7; 9 bases map to TRBD2. The germline gives CDR1 SGHAT, CDR2 FQNNGV. V shed 5 bases and J 3 bases; nucleotides not matched to a gene: 8. The CDR3 contains 15 residues. The CDR3 nucleotides read TGTGCCAGCAGCCATCCTAGCGGGGCCCTCTACGAGCAGTACTTC. As protein: CASSHPSGALYEQYF. The variable domain in full, completed from reference TRBV11-2 and TRBJ2-7, reads EAGVAQSPRYKIIEKRQSVAFWCNPISGHATLYWYQQILGQGPKLLIQFQNNGVVDDSQLPKDRFSAERLKGVDSTLKIQPAKLEDSAVYLCASSHPSGALYEQYFGPGTRLTVT.

This chain links TRBV20-1 with TRBJ2-2; D is ambiguous. Germline V gives CDR1 DFQATT, CDR2 SNEGSKA (reference sequence). V lost 0 bases and J lost 6, with 8 bases in between. This CDR3 is built from 13 residues. This chain's CDR3 is CSARDQGPGELFF. The CDR3 region has the DNA TGCAGTGCTAGAGATCAAGGGCCCGGGGAGCTGTTTTTT.

The gene calls are TRBV5-1 and TRBJ2-4, with 8 nucleotides matching TRBD2. The DNA end is a closer match to TRBJ2-7, so the J assignment may be wrong. This CDR3 region has 15 residues. Germline lookup yields CDR1 SGHRS and CDR2 YFSETQ. For the CDR3, the DNA is TGCGCCAGCAGCTTTTGGACTAGCCGAGGATACGAGCAGTACTTC. Translating it yields CASSFWTSRGYEQYF.

The chain is built from TRBV13 and TRBJ1-5; 7 bases match TRBD1. Germline-derived CDR1 and CDR2 are PRHDT and FYEKMQ (reference sequence). This CDR3 contains 15 residues. V shed 3 bases, J shed 4 bases, and the junction held 6 bases outside the gene matches. The CDR3 DNA reads TGTGCCAGCAGCTTTGGCCAGGGGGGGAATCAGCCCCAGCATTTT. Protein sequence: CASSFGQGGNQPQHF. The whole variable domain, remainder taken from reference TRBV13 and TRBJ1-5, is AAGVIQSPRHLIKEKRETATLKCYPIPRHDTVYWYQQGPGQDPQFLISFYEKMQSDKGSIPDRFSAQQFSDYHSELNMSSLELGDSALYFCASSFGQGGNQPQHFGDGTRLSIL.

This clonotype was counted a few times. The CDR3 loop reads CSGLAGWGTDTQYF. In nucleotides, the CDR3 is TGCAGTGGCTTAGCGGGTTGGGGCACAGATACGCAGTATTTT. The gene calls are TRBV20-1 and TRBJ2-3, with 7 nucleotides matching TRBD2. Losses at the gene ends were 7 bases for V and 1 base for J; bases not matched to a gene: 8. Per the germline V gene, CDR1 is DFQATT and CDR2 is SNEGSKA (reference sequence). This CDR3 has 14 amino acids.

The V gene is TRBV7-9, the J gene TRBJ2-2; unclear D gene. CDR1 and CDR2 from the germline V gene are SEHNR and FQNEAQ (reference sequence). The germline V and J ends were trimmed by 5 bases and 6 bases, with 16 bases remaining between them. This CDR3 has 15 residues. CDR3 protein: CASSPPFKPSGELFF. The CDR3 DNA sequence: TGTGCCAGCAGCCCGCCATTCAAGCCGTCCGGGGAGCTGTTTTTT. The full variable domain, completed using reference TRBV7-9 and TRBJ2-2, is DTGVSQNPRHKITKRGQNVTFRCDPISEHNRLYWYRQTLGQGPEFLTYFQNEAQLEKSRLLSDRFSAERPKGSFSTLEIQRTEQGDSAMYLCASSPPFKPSGELFFGEGSRLTVL.